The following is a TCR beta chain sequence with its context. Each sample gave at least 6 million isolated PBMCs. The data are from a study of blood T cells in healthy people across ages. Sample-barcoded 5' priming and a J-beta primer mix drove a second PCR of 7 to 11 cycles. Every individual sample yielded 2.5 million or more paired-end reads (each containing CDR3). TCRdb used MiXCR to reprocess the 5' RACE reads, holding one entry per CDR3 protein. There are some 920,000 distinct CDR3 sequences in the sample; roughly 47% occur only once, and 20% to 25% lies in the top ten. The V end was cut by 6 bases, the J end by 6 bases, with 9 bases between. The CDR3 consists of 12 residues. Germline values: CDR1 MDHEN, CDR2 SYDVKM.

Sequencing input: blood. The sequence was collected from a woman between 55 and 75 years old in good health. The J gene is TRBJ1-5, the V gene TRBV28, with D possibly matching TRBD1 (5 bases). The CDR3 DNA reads TGTGCCAGCAGGTTGAGGGGTCAGCCCCAGCATTTT. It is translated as CASRLRGQPQHF.